The T cell receptor (beta chain) described here comes from a study of radiotherapy plus CTLA-4 blockade in lung cancer. Findings and limits, study-wide: Clones derived from tumor TCRs expanded in blood after radiotherapy plus ipilimumab.

A word on this clone: Its antigen remains unknown.

The assay was immunoSEQ multiplex PCR, and TCRdb's table has in-frame clones only and misses some. The table includes tens of thousands of clones, almost 85% detected once. CDR1 and CDR2 (germline): LGHNA, YSLEER. The CDR3 length is 11 residues. Trimming cost V 5 bases and J 5 bases, with 7 bases left between them. The sequence was obtained from a human donor with non-small cell lung cancer whose response to radiotherapy plus ipilimumab could not be evaluated. This specimen was peripheral blood, taken from a patient treated with radiotherapy plus ipilimumab. The V call is TRBV4-3, the J call TRBJ2-7, with D perhaps TRBD1 (6 bases). The CDR3 DNA reads as TGCGCCAGCAGCTCAGGGGACGAGCAGTACTTC. Translating gives CASSSGDEQYF.